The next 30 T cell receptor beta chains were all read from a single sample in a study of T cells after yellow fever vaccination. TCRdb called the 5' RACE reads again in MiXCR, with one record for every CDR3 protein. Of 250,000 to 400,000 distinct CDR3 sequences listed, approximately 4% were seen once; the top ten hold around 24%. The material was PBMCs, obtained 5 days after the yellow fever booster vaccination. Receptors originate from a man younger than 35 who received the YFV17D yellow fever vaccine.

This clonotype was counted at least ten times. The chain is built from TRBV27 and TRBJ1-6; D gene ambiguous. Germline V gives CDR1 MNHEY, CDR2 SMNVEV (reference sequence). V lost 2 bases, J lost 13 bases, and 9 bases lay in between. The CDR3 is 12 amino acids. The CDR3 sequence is CASSLGGRPLHF. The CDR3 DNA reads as TGTGCCAGCAGTTTAGGAGGGCGGCCCCTCCACTTT.

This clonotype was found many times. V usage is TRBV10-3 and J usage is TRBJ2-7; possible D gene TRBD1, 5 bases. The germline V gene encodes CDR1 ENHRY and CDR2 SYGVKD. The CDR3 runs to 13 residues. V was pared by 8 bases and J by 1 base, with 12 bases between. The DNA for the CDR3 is TGTGCCATCGGGGATGACAGTTCCTACGAGCAGTACTTC. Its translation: CAIGDDSSYEQYF.

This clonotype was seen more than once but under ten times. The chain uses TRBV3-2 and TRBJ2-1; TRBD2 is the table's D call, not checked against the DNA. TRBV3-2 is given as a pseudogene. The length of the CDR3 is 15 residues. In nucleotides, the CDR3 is TGTGCCACAACGCGTGCGGGGGGCCCTACAGATGAGCAGTTCTTC. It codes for CATTRAGGPTDEQFF.

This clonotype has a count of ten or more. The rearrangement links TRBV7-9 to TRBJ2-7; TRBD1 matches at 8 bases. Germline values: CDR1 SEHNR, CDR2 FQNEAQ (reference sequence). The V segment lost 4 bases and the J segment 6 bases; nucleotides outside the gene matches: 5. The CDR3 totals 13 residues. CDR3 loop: CASSSQGAGEQYV. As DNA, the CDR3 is TGTGCCAGCAGCTCGCAGGGGGCAGGCGAGCAGTACGTC.

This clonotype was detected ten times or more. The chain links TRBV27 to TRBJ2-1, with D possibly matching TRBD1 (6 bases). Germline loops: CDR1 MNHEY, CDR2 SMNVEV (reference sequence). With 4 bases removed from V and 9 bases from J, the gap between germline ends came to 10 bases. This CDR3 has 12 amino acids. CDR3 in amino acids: CASSSGVGEQFF. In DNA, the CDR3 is TGTGCCAGCAGTTCAGGGGTGGGTGAGCAGTTCTTC.

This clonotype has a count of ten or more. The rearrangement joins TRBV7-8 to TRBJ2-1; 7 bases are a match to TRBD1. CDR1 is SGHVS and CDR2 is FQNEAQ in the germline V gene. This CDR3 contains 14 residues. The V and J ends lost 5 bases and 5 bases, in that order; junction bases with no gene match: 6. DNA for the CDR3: TGTGCCAGCAGCCCCCGGGACAGACACAATGAGCAGTTCTTC. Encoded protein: CASSPRDRHNEQFF.

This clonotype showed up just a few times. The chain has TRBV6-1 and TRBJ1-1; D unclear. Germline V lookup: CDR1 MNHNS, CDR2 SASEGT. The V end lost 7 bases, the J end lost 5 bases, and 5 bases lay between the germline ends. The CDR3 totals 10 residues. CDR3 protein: CASTRTEAFF. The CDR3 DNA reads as TGTGCCAGCACGCGGACTGAAGCTTTCTTT.

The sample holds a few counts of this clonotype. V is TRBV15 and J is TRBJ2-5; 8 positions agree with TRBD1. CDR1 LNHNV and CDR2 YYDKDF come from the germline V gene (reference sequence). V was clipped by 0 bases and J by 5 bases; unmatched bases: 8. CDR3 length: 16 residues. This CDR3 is CATSRDSGGAGETQYF. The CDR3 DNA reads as TGTGCCACCAGCAGAGATTCAGGGGGCGCCGGGGAGACCCAGTACTTC.

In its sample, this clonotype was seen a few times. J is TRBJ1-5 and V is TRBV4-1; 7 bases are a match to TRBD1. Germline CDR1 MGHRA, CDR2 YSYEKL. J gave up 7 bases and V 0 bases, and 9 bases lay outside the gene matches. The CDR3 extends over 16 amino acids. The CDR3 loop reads CASSQDTGVFSQPQHF. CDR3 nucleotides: TGCGCCAGCAGCCAAGATACAGGGGTATTCAGCCAGCCCCAGCATTTT.

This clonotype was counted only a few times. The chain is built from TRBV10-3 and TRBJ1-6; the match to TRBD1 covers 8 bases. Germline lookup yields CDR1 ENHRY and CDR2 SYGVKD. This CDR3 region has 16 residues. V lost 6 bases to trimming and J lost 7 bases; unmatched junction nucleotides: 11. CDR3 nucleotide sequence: TGTGCCATCAGGGCGACAGGGGATCAGCGGAATTCACCCCTCCACTTT. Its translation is CAIRATGDQRNSPLHF.

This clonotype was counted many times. Here the CDR3 reads CASSSAIPGQGDDRAFF. The CDR3 nucleotides read TGTGCCAGCAGCTCTGCTATTCCGGGACAGGGGGACGATCGGGCTTTCTTT. The chain employs TRBV7-9 and TRBJ1-1, with 11 bases identical to TRBD1. The CDR3 is 17 amino acids. Germline trimming cut 4 bases from V and 11 bases from J; bases unmatched to any gene: 18. Germline V gene lookup returns CDR1 SEHNR and CDR2 FQNEAQ (reference sequence).

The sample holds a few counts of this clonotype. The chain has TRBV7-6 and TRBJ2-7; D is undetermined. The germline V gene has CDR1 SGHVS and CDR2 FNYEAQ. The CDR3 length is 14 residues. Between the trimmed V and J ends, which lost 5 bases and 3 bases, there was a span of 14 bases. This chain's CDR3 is CASSPRRPIYEQYV. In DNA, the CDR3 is TGTGCCAGCAGCCCCCGACGCCCCATCTACGAGCAGTACGTC.

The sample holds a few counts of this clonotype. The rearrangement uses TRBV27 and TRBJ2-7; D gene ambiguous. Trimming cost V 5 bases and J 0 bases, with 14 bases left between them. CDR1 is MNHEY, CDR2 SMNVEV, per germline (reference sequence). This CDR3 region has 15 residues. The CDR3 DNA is TGTGCCAGCAGTCCCCTGGGCGGTGCCTCCTACGAGCAGTACTTC. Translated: CASSPLGGASYEQYF.

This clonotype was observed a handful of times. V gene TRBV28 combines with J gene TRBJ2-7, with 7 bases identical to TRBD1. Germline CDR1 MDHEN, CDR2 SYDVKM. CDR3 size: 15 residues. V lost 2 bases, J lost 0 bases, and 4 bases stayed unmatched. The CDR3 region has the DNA TGTGCCAGCAGTTTAACAGGGGCGGGCTCCTACGAGCAGTACGTC. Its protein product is CASSLTGAGSYEQYV.

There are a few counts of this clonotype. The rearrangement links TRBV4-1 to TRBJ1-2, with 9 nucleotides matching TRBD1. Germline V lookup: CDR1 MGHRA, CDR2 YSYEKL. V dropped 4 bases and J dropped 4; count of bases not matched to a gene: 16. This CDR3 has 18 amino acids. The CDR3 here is CASSRPGGTGRGGYGYTF. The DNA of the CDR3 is TGCGCCAGCAGCCGCCCGGGAGGGACAGGGCGCGGTGGCTATGGCTACACCTTC.

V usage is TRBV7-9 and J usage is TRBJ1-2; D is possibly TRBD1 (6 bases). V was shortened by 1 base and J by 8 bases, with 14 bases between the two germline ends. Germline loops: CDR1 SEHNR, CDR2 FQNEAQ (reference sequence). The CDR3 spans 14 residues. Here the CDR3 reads CASSLEGQGIGYTF. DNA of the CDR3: TGTGCCAGCAGCTTAGAGGGGCAGGGGATCGGCTACACCTTC. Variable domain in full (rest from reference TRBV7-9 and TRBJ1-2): DTGVSQNPRHKITKRGQNVTFRCDPISEHNRLYWYRQTLGQGPEFLTYFQNEAQLEKSRLLSDRFSAERPKGSFSTLEIQRTEQGDSAMYLCASSLEGQGIGYTFGSGTRLTVV.

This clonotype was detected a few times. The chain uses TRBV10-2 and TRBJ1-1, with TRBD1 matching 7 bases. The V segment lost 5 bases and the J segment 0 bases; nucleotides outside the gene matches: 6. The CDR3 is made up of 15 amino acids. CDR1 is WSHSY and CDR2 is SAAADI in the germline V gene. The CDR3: CASSRGQLMNTEAFF. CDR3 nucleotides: TGCGCCAGCAGTCGGGGACAGCTCATGAACACTGAAGCTTTCTTT.

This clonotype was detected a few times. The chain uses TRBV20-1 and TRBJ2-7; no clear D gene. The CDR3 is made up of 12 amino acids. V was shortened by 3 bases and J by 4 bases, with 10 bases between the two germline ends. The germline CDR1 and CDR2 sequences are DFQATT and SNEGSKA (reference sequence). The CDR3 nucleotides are TGCAGTGCTAGGGGGAATGGGTACGAGCAGTACTTC. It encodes CSARGNGYEQYF.

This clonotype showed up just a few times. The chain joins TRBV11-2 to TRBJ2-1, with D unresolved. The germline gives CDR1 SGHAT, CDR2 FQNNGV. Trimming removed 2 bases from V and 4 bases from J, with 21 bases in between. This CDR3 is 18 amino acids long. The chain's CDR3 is CASSLSESNVRKYNEQFF. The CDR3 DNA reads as TGTGCCAGCAGCTTAAGTGAGTCCAACGTGAGGAAATACAATGAGCAGTTCTTC. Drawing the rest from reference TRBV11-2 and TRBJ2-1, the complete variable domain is EAGVAQSPRYKIIEKRQSVAFWCNPISGHATLYWYQQILGQGPKLLIQFQNNGVVDDSQLPKDRFSAERLKGVDSTLKIQPAKLEDSAVYLCASSLSESNVRKYNEQFFGPGTRLTVL.

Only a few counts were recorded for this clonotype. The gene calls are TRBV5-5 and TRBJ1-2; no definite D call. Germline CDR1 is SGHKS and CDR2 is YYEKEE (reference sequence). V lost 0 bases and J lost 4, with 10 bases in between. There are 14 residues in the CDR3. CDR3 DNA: TGTGCCAGCAGCTTGGTTCCGGTGGGCTATGGCTACACCTTC. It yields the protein CASSLVPVGYGYTF.

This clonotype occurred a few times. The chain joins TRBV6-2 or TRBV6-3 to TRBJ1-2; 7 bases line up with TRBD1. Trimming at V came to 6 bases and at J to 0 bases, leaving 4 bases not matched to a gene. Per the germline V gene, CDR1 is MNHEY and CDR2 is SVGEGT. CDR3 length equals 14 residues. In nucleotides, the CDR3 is TGTGCCAGCAGAAGACAGGGCGCTAACTATGGCTACACCTTC. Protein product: CASRRQGANYGYTF.

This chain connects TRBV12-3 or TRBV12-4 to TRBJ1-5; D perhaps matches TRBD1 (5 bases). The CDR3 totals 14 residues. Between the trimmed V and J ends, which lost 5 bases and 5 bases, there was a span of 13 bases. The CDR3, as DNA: TGTGCCAGCAGTAACCGGGACTCACATCAGCCCCAGCATTTT. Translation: CASSNRDSHQPQHF.

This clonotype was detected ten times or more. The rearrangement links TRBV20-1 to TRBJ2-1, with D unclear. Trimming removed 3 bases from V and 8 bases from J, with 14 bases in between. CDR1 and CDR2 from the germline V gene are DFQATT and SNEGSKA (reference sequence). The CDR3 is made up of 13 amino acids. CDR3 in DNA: TGCAGTGCTAGGATCTTAGTTAAGCATGAGCAGTTCTTC. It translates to CSARILVKHEQFF.

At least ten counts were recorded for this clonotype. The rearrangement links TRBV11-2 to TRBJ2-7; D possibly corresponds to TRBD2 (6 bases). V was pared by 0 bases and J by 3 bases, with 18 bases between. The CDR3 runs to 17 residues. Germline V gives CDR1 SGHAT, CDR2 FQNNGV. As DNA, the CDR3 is TGTGCCAGCAGCTTAGATCAGGAGGGGACGGTCGGCTACGAGCAGTACGTC. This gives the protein CASSLDQEGTVGYEQYV.

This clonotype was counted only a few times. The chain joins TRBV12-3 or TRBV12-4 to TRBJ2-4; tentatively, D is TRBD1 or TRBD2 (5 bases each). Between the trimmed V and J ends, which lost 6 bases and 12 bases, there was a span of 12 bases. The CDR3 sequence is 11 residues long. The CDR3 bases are TGTGCCAGCAGAGACAGCCGGGGTCAGTACTTC. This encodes CASRDSRGQYF.

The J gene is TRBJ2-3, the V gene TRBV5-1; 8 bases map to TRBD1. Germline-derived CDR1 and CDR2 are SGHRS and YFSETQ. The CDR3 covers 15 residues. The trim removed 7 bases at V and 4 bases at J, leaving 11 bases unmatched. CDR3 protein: CASGQRQGIPDTQYF. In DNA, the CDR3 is TGCGCCAGCGGCCAACGACAGGGGATTCCAGATACGCAGTATTTT.

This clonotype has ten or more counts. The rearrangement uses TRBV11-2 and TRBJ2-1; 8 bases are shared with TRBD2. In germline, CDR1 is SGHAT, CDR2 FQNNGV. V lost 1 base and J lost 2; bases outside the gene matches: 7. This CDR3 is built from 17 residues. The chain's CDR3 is CASSLGSGTRAYNEQFF. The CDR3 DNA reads TGTGCCAGCAGCTTAGGGTCCGGGACTAGAGCCTACAATGAGCAGTTCTTC.

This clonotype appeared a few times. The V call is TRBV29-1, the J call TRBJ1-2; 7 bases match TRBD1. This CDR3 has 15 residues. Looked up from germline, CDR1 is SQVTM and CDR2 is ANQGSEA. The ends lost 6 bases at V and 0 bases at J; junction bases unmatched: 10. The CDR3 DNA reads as TGCAGCGTGAGGATCCGGGACAGTCCTAACTATGGCTACACCTTC. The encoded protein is CSVRIRDSPNYGYTF.

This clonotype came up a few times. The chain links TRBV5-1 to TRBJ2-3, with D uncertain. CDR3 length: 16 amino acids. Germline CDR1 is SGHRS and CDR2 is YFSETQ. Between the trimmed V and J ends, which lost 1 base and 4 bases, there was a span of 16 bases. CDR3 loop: CASSLYAGTTSDTQYF. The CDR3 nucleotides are TGCGCCAGCAGCTTGTATGCCGGCACGACCTCAGATACGCAGTATTTT.

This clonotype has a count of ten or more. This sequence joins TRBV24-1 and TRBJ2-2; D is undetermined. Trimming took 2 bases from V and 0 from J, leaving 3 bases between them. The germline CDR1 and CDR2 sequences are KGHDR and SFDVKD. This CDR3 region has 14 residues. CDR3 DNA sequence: TGTGCCACCAGTGATTGGACGAACACCGGGGAGCTGTTTTTT. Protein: CATSDWTNTGELFF.